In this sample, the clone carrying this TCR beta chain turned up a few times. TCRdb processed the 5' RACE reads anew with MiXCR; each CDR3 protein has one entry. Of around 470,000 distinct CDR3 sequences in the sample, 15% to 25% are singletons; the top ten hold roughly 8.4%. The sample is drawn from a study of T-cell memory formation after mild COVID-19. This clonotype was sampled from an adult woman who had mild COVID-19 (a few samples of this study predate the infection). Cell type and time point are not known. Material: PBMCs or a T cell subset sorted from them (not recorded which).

The chain's CDR3 is CASSLTQGSYNEQFF. CDR3 in DNA: TGTGCCAGCAGCCTGACCCAGGGCTCCTACAATGAGCAGTTCTTC. This sequence joins TRBV7-2 and TRBJ2-1, with D perhaps matching TRBD1 (5 bases). The CDR3 is 15 residues long. Germline V CDR1 and CDR2: SGHTA, FQGNSA. V was cut by 5 bases and J by 0 bases, with 11 bases left in between.